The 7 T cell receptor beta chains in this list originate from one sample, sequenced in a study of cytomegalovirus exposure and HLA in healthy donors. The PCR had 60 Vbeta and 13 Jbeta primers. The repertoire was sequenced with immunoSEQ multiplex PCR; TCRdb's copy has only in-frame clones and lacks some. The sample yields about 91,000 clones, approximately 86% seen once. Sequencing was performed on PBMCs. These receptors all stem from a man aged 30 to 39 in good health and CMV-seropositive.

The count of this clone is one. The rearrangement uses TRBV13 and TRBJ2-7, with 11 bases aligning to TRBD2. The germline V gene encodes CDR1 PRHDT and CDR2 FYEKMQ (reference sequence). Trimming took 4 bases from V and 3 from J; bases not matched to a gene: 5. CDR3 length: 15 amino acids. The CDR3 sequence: CASSSGLADHYEQYF. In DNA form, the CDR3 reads TGTGCCAGCAGCTCGGGACTAGCGGACCACTACGAGCAGTACTTC. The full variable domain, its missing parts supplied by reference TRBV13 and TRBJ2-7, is AAGVIQSPRHLIKEKRETATLKCYPIPRHDTVYWYQQGPGQDPQFLISFYEKMQSDKGSIPDRFSAQQFSDYHSELNMSSLELGDSALYFCASSSGLADHYEQYFGPGTRLTVT.

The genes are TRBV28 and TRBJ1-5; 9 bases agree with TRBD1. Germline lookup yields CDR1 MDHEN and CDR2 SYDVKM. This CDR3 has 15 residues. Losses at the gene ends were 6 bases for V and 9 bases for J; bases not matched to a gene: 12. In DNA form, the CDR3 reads TGTGCCAGCAGGGAACAGGGGGCCATAAGGGGGCCCCAGCATTTT. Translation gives CASREQGAIRGPQHF.

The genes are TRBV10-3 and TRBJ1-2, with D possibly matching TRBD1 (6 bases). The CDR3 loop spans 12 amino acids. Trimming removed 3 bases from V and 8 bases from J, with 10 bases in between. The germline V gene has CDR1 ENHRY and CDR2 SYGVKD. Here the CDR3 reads CAISDDRLGYTF. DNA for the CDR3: TGTGCCATCAGTGACGACAGGCTCGGCTACACCTTC.

CDR3 residues: CASRKSLMGLAGGDTQYF. CDR3 sequence (DNA): TGTGCCAGCAGAAAGAGCCTCATGGGACTAGCGGGAGGAGATACGCAGTATTTT. This sequence joins TRBV2 and TRBJ2-3; 15 nucleotides agree with TRBD2. Germline V lookup: CDR1 SNHLY, CDR2 FYNNEI. This CDR3 is built from 18 residues. V lost 6 bases, J lost 5 bases, and 12 bases stayed unmatched. The entire variable domain, with the rest obtained from reference TRBV2 and TRBJ2-3, is as follows: EPEVTQTPSHQVTQMGQEVILRCVPISNHLYFYWYRQILGQKVEFLVSFYNNEISEKSEIFDDQFSVERPDGSNFTLKIRSTKLEDSAMYFCASRKSLMGLAGGDTQYFGPGTRLTVL.

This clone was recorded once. CDR3 residues: CASSAPAGVYEQYF. The CDR3 bases are TGCGCCAGCAGTGCACCAGCGGGAGTTTACGAGCAGTACTTC. V usage is TRBV10-2 and J usage is TRBJ2-7; TRBD2 aligns across 8 bases. V lost 4 bases and J lost 4; bases outside the gene matches: 6. From germline, CDR1 is WSHSY and CDR2 SAAADI. CDR3 length: 14 amino acids.

As DNA, the CDR3 is TGTGCCAGCAGCGTGGGACTTAACTCCTACGAGCAGTACTTC. Translated: CASSVGLNSYEQYF. The V call is TRBV2, the J call TRBJ2-7; a possible D gene is TRBD2 (6 bases). Germline CDR1 and CDR2: SNHLY and FYNNEI. V was trimmed by 6 bases and J by 0 bases, leaving 12 bases between them. CDR3 size: 14 residues.

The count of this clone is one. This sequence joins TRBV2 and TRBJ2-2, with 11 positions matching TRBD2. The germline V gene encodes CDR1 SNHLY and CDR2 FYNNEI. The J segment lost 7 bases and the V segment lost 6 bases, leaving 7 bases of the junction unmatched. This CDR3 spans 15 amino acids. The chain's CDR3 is CASRQTSGTVGELFF. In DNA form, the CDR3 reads TGTGCCAGCAGACAGACTAGCGGGACGGTCGGGGAGCTGTTTTTT. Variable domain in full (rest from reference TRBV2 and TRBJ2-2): EPEVTQTPSHQVTQMGQEVILRCVPISNHLYFYWYRQILGQKVEFLVSFYNNEISEKSEIFDDQFSVERPDGSNFTLKIRSTKLEDSAMYFCASRQTSGTVGELFFGEGSRLTVL.